This T cell receptor beta chain was captured in a study of glioma-infiltrating T cells. The trim removed 7 bases at V and 1 base at J, leaving 6 bases unmatched. There are 14 residues in the CDR3. Germline values: CDR1 SNHLY, CDR2 FYNNEI. This clonotype was observed many times. TCR alpha and beta CDR3 regions were amplified from RNA using iRepertoire nested multiplex PCR. MiXCR, run by TCRdb on the multiplex PCR reads, gives a single entry per CDR3 protein. The data contain some 120,000 distinct CDR3 sequences, roughly 25% of them singletons. This TCR was sampled from a human donor with low-grade glioma or glioblastoma, undergoing nonglioma brain surgery, or in good health (not recorded which). Sequencing input: glioma tissue, nonneoplastic brain tissue, or PBMCs (not recorded which). The chain joins TRBV2 to TRBJ1-2, with 7 bases aligning to TRBD1. The CDR3 loop reads CASKGGGGNYGYTF. For the CDR3, the DNA is TGTGCCAGCAAGGGAGGGGGCGGTAACTATGGCTACACCTTC.